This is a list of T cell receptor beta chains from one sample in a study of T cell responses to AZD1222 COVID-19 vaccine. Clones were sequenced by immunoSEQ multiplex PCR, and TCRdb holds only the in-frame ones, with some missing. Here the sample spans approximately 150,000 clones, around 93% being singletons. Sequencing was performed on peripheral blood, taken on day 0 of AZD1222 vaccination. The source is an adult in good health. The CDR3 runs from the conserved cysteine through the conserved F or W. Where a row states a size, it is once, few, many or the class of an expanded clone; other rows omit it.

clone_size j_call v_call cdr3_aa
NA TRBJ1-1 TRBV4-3 CASSFSFGAGTEAFF
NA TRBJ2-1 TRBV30 CAWTFLGNEQFF
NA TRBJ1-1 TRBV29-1 CSVEDLYGTEAFF
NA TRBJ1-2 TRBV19 CASSWASQGATYGYTF
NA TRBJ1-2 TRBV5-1 CASSLLGMGGLDGYTF
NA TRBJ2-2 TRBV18 CASSPSEGVNTGELFF
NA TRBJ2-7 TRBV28 CASSPGTGVYEQYF
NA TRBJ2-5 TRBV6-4 CASSEIVGETQYF
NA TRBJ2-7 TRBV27 CASSFDRAGTYEQYF
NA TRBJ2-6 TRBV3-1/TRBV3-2 CASSQLGRTGANVLTF
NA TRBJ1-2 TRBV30 CAWSVGTGRANYGYTF
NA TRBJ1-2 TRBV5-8 CASSLGPGARYGYTF
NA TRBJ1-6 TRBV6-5 CASSRDRVGSPLHF
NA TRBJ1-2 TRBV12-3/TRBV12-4 CASSRANGYTF
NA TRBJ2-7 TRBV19 CASNSGDAHSYEQYF
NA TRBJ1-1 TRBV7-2 CASSLFVRAQAFF
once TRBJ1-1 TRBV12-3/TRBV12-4 CASSLGRYTEAFF
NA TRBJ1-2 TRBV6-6 CASSPPPGRGYGYTF
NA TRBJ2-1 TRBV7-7 CASSLGAPYGRTPCPYNEQFF
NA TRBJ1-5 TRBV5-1 CASSLDPPTGTNNQPQHF
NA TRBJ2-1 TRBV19 CASSFDSSYNEQFF
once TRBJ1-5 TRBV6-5 CASRLGLGSNQPQHF
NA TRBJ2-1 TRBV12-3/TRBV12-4 CASKGQGYNEQFF
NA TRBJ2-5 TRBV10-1 CASSGLVGETQYF
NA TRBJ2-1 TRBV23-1 CASSQGDKENEQFF
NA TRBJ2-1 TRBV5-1 CASSLGNPGGNEQFF
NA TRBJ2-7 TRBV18 CASSPLVGYEQYF
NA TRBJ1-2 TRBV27 CASSPPGQGYGYTF
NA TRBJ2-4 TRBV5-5 CASSLELASGSGQYF
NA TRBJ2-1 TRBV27 CASSLLTGEQFF
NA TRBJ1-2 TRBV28 CASSSPTDANYGYTF
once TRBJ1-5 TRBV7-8 CASSQQGHLSNQPQHF
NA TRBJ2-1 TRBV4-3 CASSQGTSGGVDEQFF
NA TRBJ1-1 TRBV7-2 CASSSGQTMNTEAFF
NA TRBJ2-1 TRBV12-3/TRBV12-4 CASSLENEQFF
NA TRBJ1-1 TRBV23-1 CASSQPTELGTGPMNTEAFF
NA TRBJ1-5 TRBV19 CASGGFSNQPQHF
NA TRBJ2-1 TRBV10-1 CASSESGRTSYNEQFF
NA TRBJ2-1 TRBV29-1 CSVVTSAYNEQFF
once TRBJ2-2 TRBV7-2 CASSLASGQSGELFF
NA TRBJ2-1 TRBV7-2 CASSFRLVTVLVDEQFF
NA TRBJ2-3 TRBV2 CASRDGRGVDTQYF